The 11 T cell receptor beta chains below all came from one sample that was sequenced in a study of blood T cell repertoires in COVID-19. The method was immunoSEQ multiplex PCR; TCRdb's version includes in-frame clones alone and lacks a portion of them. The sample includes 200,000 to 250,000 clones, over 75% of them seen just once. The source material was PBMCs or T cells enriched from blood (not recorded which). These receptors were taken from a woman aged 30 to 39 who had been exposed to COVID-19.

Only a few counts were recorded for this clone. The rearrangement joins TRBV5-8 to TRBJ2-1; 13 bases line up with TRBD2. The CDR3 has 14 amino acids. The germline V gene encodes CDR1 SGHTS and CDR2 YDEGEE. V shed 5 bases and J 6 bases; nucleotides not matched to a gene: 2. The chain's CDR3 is CASRRTSGSNEQFF. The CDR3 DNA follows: TGTGCCAGCAGAAGGACTAGCGGGAGCAATGAGCAGTTCTTC.

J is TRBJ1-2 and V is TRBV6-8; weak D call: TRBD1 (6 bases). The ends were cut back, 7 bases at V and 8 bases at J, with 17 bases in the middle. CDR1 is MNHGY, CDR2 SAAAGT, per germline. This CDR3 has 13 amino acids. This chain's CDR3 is CASKNWGGYGYTF. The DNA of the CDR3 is TGTGCCAGCAAGAACTGGGGGGGCTACGGCTACACCTTC.

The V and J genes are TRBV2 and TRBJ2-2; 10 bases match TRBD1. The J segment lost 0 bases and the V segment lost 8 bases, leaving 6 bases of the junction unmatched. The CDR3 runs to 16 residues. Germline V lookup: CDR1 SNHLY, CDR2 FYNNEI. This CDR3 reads CASRDRGLTNTGELFF. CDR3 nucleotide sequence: TGTGCCAGCCGGGACAGGGGCCTTACGAACACCGGGGAGCTGTTTTTT.

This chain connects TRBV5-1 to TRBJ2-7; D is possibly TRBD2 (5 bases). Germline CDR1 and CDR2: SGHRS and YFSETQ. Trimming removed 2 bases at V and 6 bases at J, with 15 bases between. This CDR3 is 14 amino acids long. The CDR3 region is CASSFPSAGREQYF. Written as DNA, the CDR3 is TGCGCCAGCAGCTTCCCTTCCGCGGGCCGCGAGCAGTACTTC. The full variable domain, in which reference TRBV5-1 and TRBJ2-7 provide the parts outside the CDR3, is KAGVTQTPRYLIKTRGQQVTLSCSPISGHRSVSWYQQTPGQGLQFLFEYFSETQRNKGNFPGRFSGRQFSNSRSEMNVSTLELGDSALYLCASSFPSAGREQYFGPGTRLTVT.

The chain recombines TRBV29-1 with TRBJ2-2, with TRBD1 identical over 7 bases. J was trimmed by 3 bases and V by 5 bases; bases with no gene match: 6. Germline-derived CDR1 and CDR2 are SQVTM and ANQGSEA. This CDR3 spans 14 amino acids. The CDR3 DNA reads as TGCAGCGTTAAATCCCAGGGGGACACCGGGGAGCTGTTTTTT. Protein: CSVKSQGDTGELFF.

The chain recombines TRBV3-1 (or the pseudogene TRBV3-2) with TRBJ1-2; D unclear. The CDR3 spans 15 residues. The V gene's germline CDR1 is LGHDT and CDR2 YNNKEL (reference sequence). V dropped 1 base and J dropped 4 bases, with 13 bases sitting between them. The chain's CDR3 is CASSQASGSPYGYTF. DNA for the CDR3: TGTGCCAGCAGCCAAGCTTCGGGGTCCCCCTATGGCTACACCTTC.

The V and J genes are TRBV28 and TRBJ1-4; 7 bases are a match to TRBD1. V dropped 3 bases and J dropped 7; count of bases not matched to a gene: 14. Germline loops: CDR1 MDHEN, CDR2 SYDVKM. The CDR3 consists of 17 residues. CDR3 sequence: CASSFPRRQGRGEKLFF. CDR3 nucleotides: TGTGCCAGCAGTTTCCCTCGTAGACAGGGTCGAGGTGAAAAACTGTTTTTT.

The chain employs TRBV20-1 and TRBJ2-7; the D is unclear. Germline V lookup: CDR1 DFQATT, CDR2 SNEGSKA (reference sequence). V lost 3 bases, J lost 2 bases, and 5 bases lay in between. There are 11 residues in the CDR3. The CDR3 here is CSARETYEQYF. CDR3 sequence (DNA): TGCAGTGCTAGGGAGACCTACGAGCAGTACTTC.

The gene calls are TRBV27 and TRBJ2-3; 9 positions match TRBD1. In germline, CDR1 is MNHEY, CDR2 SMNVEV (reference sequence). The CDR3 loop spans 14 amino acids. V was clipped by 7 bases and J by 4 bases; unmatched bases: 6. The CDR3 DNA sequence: TGTGCCAGCACCCCGGGACAGGGACCAGATACGCAGTATTTT. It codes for CASTPGQGPDTQYF.

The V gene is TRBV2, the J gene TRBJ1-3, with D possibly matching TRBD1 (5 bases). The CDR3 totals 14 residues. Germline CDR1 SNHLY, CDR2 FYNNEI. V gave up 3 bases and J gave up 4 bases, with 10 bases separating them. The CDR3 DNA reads TGTGCCAGCAGTGAGGGGGGGAGAGGAAACACCATATATTTT. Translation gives CASSEGGRGNTIYF.

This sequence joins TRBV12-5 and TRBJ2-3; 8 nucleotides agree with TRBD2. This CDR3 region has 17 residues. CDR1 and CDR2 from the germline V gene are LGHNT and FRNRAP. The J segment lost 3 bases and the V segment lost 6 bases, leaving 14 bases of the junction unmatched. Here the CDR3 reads CASGPGGTRGRTDTQYF. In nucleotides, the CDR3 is TGTGCTAGTGGCCCCGGGGGGACTAGGGGTCGTACAGATACGCAGTATTTT.